This T cell receptor beta chain was captured by sequencing in a study of blood T cell repertoires in COVID-19. Trimming stripped 1 base from V and 5 bases from J, with 8 bases between. The length of the CDR3 is 14 residues. Germline V gene lookup returns CDR1 SNHLY and CDR2 FYNNEI. This table comes from immunoSEQ multiplex PCR, and its TCRdb copy is limited to in-frame clones, with some not included. The table includes 150,000 to 200,000 clones, around 93% detected once. This sequence originates from a woman aged 50 to 65 with acute or convalescent COVID-19. The chain is built from TRBV2 and TRBJ2-2; D is undetermined. The sequenced sample consisted of peripheral blood. DNA for the CDR3: TGTGCCAGCAGTGAAGAATTTAATACCGGGGAGCTGTTTTTT. It translates to CASSEEFNTGELFF.